In this sample, the clone carrying this TCR beta chain turned up a few times. The sample comes from a study of blood T cell repertoires in COVID-19. In the study overall: Sources were T cells, B-cell-depleted T cells, or PBMCs; the material itself was cDNA or gDNA.

Study members were between about 18 and 100 years old and lived in some 22 US regions. From germline, CDR1 is SEHNR and CDR2 FQNEAQ (reference sequence). V was pared by 5 bases and J by 1 base, with 14 bases between. The CDR3 has 15 amino acids. Profiled with immunoSEQ multiplex PCR; TCRdb holds only in-frame clones, not every one. This table holds about 270,000 clones, 85% to 90% found once. The material sequenced was PBMCs or T cells enriched from blood (not recorded which). This TCR came from a man aged 18-30 years who had recovered from COVID-19. The gene calls are TRBV7-9 and TRBJ1-1, with D maybe TRBD1 (6 bases). The CDR3 is CASSARQAWNTEAFF. In nucleotides, the CDR3 is TGTGCCAGCAGCGCCCGACAGGCCTGGAACACTGAAGCTTTCTTT.